This record covers a single T cell receptor beta chain. The protocol was immunoSEQ multiplex PCR, while the TCRdb copy is restricted to in-frame clones and leaves out a portion. The repertoire consists of approximately 270,000 clones, with around 88% occurring once and the leading ten covering around 0.8%. Germline assignment: CDR1 MNHEY and CDR2 SVGAGI. The CDR3 runs 15 residues. V shed 4 bases and J shed 4 bases, with 16 bases lying between them. This entry is derived from a study of blood T cell repertoires in COVID-19. Overall study context: Some COVID-19 samples were acute and others convalescent; all came from the United States, Italy and Spain. In each case, the material was cDNA or gDNA derived from T cells, B-cell-depleted T cells, or PBMCs.

The chain couples TRBV6-5 to TRBJ2-5, with D possibly matching TRBD2 (7 bases). Sequenced input: peripheral blood. This TCR came from a man aged 30 to 45 with acute or convalescent COVID-19. CDR3 in amino acids: CASSSGGERRETQYF. CDR3 DNA: TGTGCCAGCAGTTCGGGGGGCGAACGGCGAGAGACCCAGTACTTC.